This T cell receptor beta chain derives from a study of blood T cell repertoires in COVID-19. Study at large: The United States, Italy and Spain supplied acute and convalescent COVID-19 samples.

CDR1 SGHRS and CDR2 YFSETQ come from the germline V gene. V trimming: 6 bases; J trimming: 10 bases; junction bases outside the gene matches: 11. This CDR3 is built from 15 residues. TCRdb's table, derived via immunoSEQ multiplex PCR, lists solely in-frame clones and lacks some. This table holds under 200,000 clones, approximately 91% found once. The sequenced sample was peripheral blood. The chain recombines TRBV5-1 with TRBJ2-1; TRBD1 agrees at 12 bases. The TCR comes from a man aged 18 to 30 with acute or convalescent COVID-19. CDR3 region: CASNLRDRGRDEQFF. As DNA, the CDR3 is TGCGCCAGCAACCTTAGGGACAGGGGGCGAGACGAGCAGTTCTTC.